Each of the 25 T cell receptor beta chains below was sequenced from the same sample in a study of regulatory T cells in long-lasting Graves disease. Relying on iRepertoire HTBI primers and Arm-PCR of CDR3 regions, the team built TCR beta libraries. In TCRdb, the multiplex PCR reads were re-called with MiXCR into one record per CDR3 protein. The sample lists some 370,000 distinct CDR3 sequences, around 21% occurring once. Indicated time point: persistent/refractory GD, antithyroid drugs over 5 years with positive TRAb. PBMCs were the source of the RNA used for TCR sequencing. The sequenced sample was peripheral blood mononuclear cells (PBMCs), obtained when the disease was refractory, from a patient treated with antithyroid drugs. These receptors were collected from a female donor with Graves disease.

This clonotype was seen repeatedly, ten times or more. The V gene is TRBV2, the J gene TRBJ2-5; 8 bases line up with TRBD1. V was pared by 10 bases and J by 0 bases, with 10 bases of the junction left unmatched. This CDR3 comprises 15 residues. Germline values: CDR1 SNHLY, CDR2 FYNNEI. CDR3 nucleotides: TGTGCCACCCCGGGTCAGGGGGCCCACCAAGAGACCCAGTACTTC. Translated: CATPGQGAHQETQYF.

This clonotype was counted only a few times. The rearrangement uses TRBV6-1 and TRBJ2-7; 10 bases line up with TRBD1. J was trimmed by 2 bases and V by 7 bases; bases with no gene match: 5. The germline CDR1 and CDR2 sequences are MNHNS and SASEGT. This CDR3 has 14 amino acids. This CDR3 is CASMGGTGAYEQYF. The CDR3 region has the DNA TGTGCCAGCATGGGCGGGACAGGGGCCTACGAGCAGTACTTC.

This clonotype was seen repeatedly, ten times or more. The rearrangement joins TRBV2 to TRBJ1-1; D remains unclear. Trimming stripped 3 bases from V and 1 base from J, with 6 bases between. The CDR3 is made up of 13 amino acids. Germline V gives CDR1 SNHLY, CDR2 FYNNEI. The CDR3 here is CASSDEGNTEAFF. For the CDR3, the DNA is TGTGCCAGCAGTGATGAGGGGAACACTGAAGCTTTCTTT.

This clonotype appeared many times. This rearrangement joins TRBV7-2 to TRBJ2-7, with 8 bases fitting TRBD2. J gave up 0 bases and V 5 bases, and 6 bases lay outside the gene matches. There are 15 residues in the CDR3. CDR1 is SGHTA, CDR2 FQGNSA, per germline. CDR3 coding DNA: TGTGCCAGCAGCCTACTAGCGGAAAGCTCCTACGAGCAGTACTTC. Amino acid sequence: CASSLLAESSYEQYF.

CDR3 bases: TGTGCCAGCAGTTTAGGCCCCCCCGGTCGGGGTAACTATGGCTACACCTTC. It is translated as CASSLGPPGRGNYGYTF. The chain links TRBV12-3 or TRBV12-4 to TRBJ1-2, with D hard to call. The V and J ends lost 1 base and 1 base respectively, with 16 bases between them. The CDR3 is 17 amino acids.

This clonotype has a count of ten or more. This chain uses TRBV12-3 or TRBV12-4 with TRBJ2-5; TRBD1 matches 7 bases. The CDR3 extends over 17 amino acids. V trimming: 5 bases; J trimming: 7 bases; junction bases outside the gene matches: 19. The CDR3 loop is CASSLAGTASPWGTQYF. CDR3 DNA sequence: TGTGCCAGCAGTCTGGCAGGGACAGCGTCGCCATGGGGGACCCAGTACTTC.

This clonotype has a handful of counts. CDR3 in amino acids: CASSLNRKGIGELFF. For the CDR3, the DNA is TGTGCCAGCAGTCTTAACAGGAAAGGAATCGGGGAGCTGTTTTTT. This chain joins TRBV6-1 and TRBJ2-2; TRBD1 might be the D (5 bases). Trimming cost V 5 bases and J 7 bases, with 17 bases left between them. Per germline, CDR1 MNHNS and CDR2 SASEGT. This CDR3 is built from 15 residues.

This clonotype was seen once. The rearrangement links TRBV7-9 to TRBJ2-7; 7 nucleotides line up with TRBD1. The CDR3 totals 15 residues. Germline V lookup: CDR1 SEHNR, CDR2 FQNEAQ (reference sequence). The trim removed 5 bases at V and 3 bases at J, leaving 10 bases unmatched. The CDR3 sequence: CASSPQGNLVYEQYF. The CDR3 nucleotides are TGTGCCAGCAGCCCACAGGGGAATCTCGTCTACGAGCAGTACTTC.

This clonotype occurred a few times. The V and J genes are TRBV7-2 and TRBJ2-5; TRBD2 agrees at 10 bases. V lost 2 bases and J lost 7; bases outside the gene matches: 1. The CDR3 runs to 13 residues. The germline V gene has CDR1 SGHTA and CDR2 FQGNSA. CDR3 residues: CASSLSGRATQYF. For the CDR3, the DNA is TGTGCCAGCAGCTTAAGCGGGAGGGCGACCCAGTACTTC.

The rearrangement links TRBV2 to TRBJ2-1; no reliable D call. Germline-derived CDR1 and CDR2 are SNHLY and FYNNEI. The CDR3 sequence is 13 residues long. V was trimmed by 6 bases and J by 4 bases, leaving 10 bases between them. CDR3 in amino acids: CASRGISYNEQFF. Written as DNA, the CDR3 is TGTGCCAGCAGGGGCATTTCATACAATGAGCAGTTCTTC.

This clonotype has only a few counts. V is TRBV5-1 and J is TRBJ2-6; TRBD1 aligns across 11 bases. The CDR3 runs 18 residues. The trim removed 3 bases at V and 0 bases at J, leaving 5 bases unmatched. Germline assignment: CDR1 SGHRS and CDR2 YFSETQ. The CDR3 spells CASSSSGTGGSGANVLTF. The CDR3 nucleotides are TGCGCCAGCAGCTCATCCGGGACAGGGGGCTCTGGGGCCAACGTCCTGACTTTC.

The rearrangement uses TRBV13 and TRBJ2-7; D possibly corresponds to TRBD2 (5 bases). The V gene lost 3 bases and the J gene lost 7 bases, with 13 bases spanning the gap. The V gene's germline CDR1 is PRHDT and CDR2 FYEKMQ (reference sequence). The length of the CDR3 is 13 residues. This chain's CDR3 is CASSLTLGDEQYF. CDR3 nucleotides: TGTGCCAGCAGCTTGACCCTCGGGGATGAGCAGTACTTC.

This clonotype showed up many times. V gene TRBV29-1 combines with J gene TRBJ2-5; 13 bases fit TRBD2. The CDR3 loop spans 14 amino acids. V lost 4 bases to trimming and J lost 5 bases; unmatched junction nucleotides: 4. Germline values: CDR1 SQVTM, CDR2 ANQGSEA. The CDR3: CSVVLAGGWETQYF. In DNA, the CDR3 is TGCAGCGTTGTACTAGCGGGAGGGTGGGAGACCCAGTACTTC.

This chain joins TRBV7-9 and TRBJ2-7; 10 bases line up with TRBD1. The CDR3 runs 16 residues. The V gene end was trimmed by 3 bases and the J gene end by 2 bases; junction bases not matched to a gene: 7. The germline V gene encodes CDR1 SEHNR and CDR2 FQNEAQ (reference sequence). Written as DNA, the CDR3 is TGTGCCAGCAGCTTGACCTCCGGGACAGGGGCCTACGAGCAGTACTTC. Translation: CASSLTSGTGAYEQYF.

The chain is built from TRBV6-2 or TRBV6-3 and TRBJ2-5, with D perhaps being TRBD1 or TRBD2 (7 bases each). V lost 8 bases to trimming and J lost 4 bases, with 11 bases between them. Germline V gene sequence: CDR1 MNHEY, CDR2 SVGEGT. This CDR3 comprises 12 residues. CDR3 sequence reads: CASLRGGETQYF. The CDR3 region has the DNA TGTGCCAGCCTCAGGGGGGGAGAGACCCAGTACTTC.

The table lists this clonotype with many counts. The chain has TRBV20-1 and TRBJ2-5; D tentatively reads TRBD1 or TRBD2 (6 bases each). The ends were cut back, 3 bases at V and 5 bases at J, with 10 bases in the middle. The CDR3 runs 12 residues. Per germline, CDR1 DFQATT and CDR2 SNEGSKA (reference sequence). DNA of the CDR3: TGCAGTGCTAGGGGGGCGGGGGAGACCCAGTACTTC. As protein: CSARGAGETQYF.

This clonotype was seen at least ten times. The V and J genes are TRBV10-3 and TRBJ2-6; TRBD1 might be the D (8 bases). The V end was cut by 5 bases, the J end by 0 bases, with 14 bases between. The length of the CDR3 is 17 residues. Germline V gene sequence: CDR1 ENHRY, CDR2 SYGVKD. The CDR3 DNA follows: TGTGCCATCAGTACTACAGGGGGGGGCTCTGGGGCCAACGTCCTGACTTTC. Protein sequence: CAISTTGGGSGANVLTF.

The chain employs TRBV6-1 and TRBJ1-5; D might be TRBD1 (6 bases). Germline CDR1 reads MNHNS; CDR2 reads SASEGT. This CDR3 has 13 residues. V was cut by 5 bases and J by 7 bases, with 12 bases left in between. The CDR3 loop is CASSTGGAQPQHF. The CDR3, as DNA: TGTGCCAGCAGTACCGGGGGGGCACAGCCCCAGCATTTT.

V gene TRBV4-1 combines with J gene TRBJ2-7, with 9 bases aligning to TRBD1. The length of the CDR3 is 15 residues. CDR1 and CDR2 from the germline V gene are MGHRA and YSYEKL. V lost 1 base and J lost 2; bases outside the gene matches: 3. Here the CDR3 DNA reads TGCGCCAGCAGCCAAGGACAGGGGGGGACCTACGAGCAGTACTTC. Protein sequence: CASSQGQGGTYEQYF.

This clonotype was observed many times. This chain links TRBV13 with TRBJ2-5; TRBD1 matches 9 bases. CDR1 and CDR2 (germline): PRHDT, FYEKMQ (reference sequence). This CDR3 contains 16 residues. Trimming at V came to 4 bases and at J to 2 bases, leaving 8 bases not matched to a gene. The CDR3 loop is CASSSAYRGHQETQYF. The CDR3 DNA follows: TGTGCCAGCAGCTCAGCCTACAGGGGGCATCAAGAGACCCAGTACTTC.

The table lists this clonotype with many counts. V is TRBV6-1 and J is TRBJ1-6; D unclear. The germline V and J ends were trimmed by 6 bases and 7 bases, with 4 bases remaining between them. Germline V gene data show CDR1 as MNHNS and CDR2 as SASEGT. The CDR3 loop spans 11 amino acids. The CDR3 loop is CASRRNSPLHF. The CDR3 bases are TGTGCCAGCAGGAGGAATTCACCCCTCCACTTT.

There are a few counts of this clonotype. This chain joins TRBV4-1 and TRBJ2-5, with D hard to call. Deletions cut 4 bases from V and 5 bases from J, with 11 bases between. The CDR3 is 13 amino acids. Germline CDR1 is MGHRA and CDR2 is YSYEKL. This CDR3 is CASSPGPAETQYF. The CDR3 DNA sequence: TGCGCCAGCAGCCCTGGACCAGCGGAGACCCAGTACTTC.

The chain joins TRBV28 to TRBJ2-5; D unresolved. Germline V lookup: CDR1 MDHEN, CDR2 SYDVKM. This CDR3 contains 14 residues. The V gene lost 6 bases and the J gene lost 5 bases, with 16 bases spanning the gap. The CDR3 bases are TGTGCCAGCAGCCAAGGGAAGGCCGGGGAGACCCAGTACTTC. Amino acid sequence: CASSQGKAGETQYF.

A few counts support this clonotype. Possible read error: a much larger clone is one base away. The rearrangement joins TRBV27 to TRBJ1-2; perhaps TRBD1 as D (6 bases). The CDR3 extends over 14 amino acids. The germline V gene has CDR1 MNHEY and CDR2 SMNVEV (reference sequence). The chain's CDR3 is CASSQGPFGYSYTF. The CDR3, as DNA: TGTGCCAGCAGTCAGGGGCCTTTTGGCTATAGCTACACCTTC.

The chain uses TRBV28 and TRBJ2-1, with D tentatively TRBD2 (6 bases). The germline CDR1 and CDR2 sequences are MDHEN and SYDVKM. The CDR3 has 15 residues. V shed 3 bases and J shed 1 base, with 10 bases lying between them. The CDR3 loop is CASSFRTTSYNEQFF. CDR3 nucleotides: TGTGCCAGCAGTTTTCGGACTACATCCTACAATGAGCAGTTCTTC.